Listed here are 27 T cell receptor beta chains from one sample, sequenced in a study of shared clonotypes between healthy human individuals (dated by TCRdb to 2020 to 2022). The library was produced with the immunoSEQ multiplex PCR assay. Entries here come from immuneACCESS through TCRdb and include only in-frame sequences with V and J called. Some clones fail to appear in such tables; in the studies checked, an unresolved V gene covers under half of the shortfall, and the cause of the remainder is unknown. The sample table holds approximately 92,000 clones, of which approximately 70% were seen once. The ten largest clones capture approximately 50% of the sample. Sequenced material: memory CD8+ T cells sorted from blood. The cell subset or site label for this specimen denotes: CD45RO+ cells pooled with CCR7-negative TemRA cells. The receptors were sampled from a man aged 25-45 years in good health.

This chain joins TRBV10-2 and TRBJ2-7; D is perhaps TRBD1 (5 bases). The CDR3 length is 12 residues. Between the trimmed V and J ends, which lost 7 bases and 3 bases, there was a span of 10 bases. Germline CDR1 WSHSY, CDR2 SAAADI. The CDR3 sequence is CASTGKYYEQYF. For the CDR3, the DNA is TGCGCCAGCACAGGGAAATACTACGAGCAGTACTTC.

This clone was seen repeatedly, ten times or more. This chain joins TRBV5-4 and TRBJ2-3; possibly TRBD2 for D (5 bases). Between the trimmed V and J ends, which lost 1 base and 4 bases, there was a span of 13 bases. Germline V lookup: CDR1 SGHNT, CDR2 YYREEE (reference sequence). CDR3 length: 15 amino acids. In DNA form, the CDR3 reads TGTGCCAGCAGCTTGTTCGGGATAGGGTCAGATACGCAGTATTTT. It is translated as CASSLFGIGSDTQYF.

This sequence joins TRBV28 and TRBJ2-1; 11 bases map to TRBD2. J gave up 7 bases and V 5 bases, and 7 bases lay outside the gene matches. Germline-derived CDR1 and CDR2 are MDHEN and SYDVKM. The CDR3 is 15 amino acids. CDR3 sequence: CASSTLAGGRNEQFF. The CDR3 DNA reads as TGTGCCAGCAGTACTCTAGCGGGAGGAAGGAATGAGCAGTTCTTC.

About this clone itself: The same CDR3 can be traced to other DNA sequences in this sample. The CDR3 DNA reads as TGTGCCAGCAGTGGACTAGCGGGAGAACAAGAGACCCAGTACTTC. This codes for CASSGLAGEQETQYF. This chain joins TRBV2 and TRBJ2-5; 12 positions agree with TRBD2. The V segment lost 4 bases and the J segment 2 bases; nucleotides outside the gene matches: 2. Germline V gene sequence: CDR1 SNHLY, CDR2 FYNNEI. This CDR3 contains 15 residues. The full variable domain, its missing parts supplied by reference TRBV2 and TRBJ2-5, is EPEVTQTPSHQVTQMGQEVILRCVPISNHLYFYWYRQILGQKVEFLVSFYNNEISEKSEIFDDQFSVERPDGSNFTLKIRSTKLEDSAMYFCASSGLAGEQETQYFGPGTRLLVL.

With regard to this clone: Possible read error: a much larger clone is one base away. This sample also contains other DNA sequences that code for the same CDR3. As DNA, the CDR3 is TGTGCCAGCAGCCCGGGGTACGAGCAGTACTTC. The encoded protein is CASSPGYEQYF. The gene calls are TRBV7-6 and TRBJ2-7; maybe TRBD2 (5 bases). Trimming took off 5 bases at V and 4 bases at J, with 6 bases between the two ends. CDR3 length: 11 residues. Germline-derived CDR1 and CDR2 are SGHVS and FNYEAQ.

V is TRBV4-3 and J is TRBJ2-2; D possibly matches TRBD1 or TRBD2 (5 bases each). Germline CDR1 reads LGHNA; CDR2 reads YSLEER. The CDR3 has 15 residues. With 1 base removed from V and 6 bases from J, the gap between germline ends came to 12 bases. CDR3 bases: TGCGCCAGCAGCCAAGCTCTGGGGGAATCCGGGGAGCTGTTTTTT. Translated, it gives CASSQALGESGELFF.

Only a few counts were recorded for this clone. V and J are TRBV5-5 and TRBJ2-2; TRBD1 agrees at 8 bases. V was clipped by 2 bases and J by 9 bases; unmatched bases: 9. The length of the CDR3 is 15 residues. Germline V lookup: CDR1 SGHKS, CDR2 YYEKEE (reference sequence). The CDR3 is CASSLNRGSNRELFF. CDR3 nucleotides: TGTGCCAGCAGCTTAAACAGGGGGAGTAACCGGGAGCTGTTTTTT.

This clone was seen many times. The chain joins TRBV6-1 to TRBJ2-5, with 8 bases identical to TRBD1. This CDR3 has 14 amino acids. Unmatched junction bases numbered 7, after V lost 6 bases and J lost 4 bases. CDR1 and CDR2 (germline): MNHNS, SASEGT. CDR3 sequence (DNA): TGTGCCAGCAGGGACAGGGTGTCGGCAGAGACCCAGTACTTC. Translating it yields CASRDRVSAETQYF.

V is TRBV6-6 and J is TRBJ2-5; TRBD2 might be the D (5 bases). The CDR3 runs to 13 residues. The V gene lost 7 bases and the J gene lost 7 bases, with 16 bases spanning the gap. Germline-derived CDR1 and CDR2 are MNHNY and SVGAGI (reference sequence). This CDR3 reads CASNMDGVGTQYF. In nucleotides, the CDR3 is TGTGCCAGCAACATGGACGGGGTGGGGACCCAGTACTTC.

The chain combines TRBV7-2 with TRBJ2-5, with a tentative D call TRBD2 (5 bases). Germline CDR1 is SGHTA and CDR2 is FQGNSA. This CDR3 has 16 residues. V was clipped by 1 base and J by 9 bases, with 21 bases between them. CDR3 protein: CASSLESGVVGRAQYF. The CDR3 region has the DNA TGTGCCAGCAGCTTAGAGTCCGGGGTTGTTGGTCGGGCCCAGTACTTC.

In this sample, this clone turned up a few times. V is TRBV25-1 and J is TRBJ1-1, with TRBD1 matching 7 bases. CDR3 length equals 14 residues. In germline, CDR1 is MGHDK, CDR2 SYGVNS. V was clipped by 6 bases and J by 0 bases; unmatched bases: 4. The CDR3 DNA reads as TGTGCCAGCAGCATAGGGGGCATGAACACTGAAGCTTTCTTT. This codes for CASSIGGMNTEAFF.

This chain joins TRBV29-1 and TRBJ1-1; D remains ambiguous. V lost 4 bases and J 4 bases, leaving 16 bases between the germline ends. This CDR3 spans 14 amino acids. CDR1 is SQVTM and CDR2 is ANQGSEA in the germline V gene. CDR3 bases: TGCAGCGTTGTGGCGAGCCTCTCGGGCACTGAAGCTTTCTTT. Protein sequence: CSVVASLSGTEAFF.

The chain recombines TRBV4-3 with TRBJ1-1; 7 bases agree with TRBD1. Germline V CDR1 and CDR2: LGHNA, YSLEER. The CDR3 has 17 residues. V was clipped by 1 base and J by 5 bases; unmatched bases: 13. In DNA, the CDR3 is TGCGCCAGCAGCCAAGTTTTAAGGGGGCGAACTCGGACTGAAGCTTTCTTT. Translated: CASSQVLRGRTRTEAFF.

The gene calls are TRBV4-1 and TRBJ2-5; TRBD2 agrees at 9 bases. Germline V gene lookup returns CDR1 MGHRA and CDR2 YSYEKL. The length of the CDR3 is 17 residues. Trimming took 0 bases from V and 1 from J; bases not matched to a gene: 6. The CDR3 bases are TGCGCCAGCAGCCAAGATAGCCAGCGGGAGGCCCAAGAGACCCAGTACTTC. This encodes CASSQDSQREAQETQYF.

The chain is built from TRBV6-6 and TRBJ1-4; D ambiguous. From germline, CDR1 is MNHNY and CDR2 SVGAGI (reference sequence). This CDR3 has 16 residues. The germline V and J ends were trimmed by 6 bases and 8 bases, with 22 bases remaining between them. The CDR3 is CASSPTAGNGGEKLFF. The CDR3 DNA reads TGTGCCAGCAGCCCAACGGCCGGGAACGGAGGCGAAAAACTGTTTTTT.

The V gene is TRBV19, the J gene TRBJ2-7; 8 nucleotides agree with TRBD1. CDR3 length: 16 amino acids. The germline V gene has CDR1 LNHDA and CDR2 SQIVND (reference sequence). The trim removed 4 bases at V and 2 bases at J, leaving 10 bases unmatched. CDR3: CASSTRDRGLTYEQYF. The CDR3 DNA reads TGTGCCAGTAGTACCCGAGACAGGGGCCTAACCTACGAGCAGTACTTC.

Comment on this clone: A far larger clone is off by one base, so a read error is likely. The sample has other DNA sequences that encode this CDR3 too. J is TRBJ2-7 and V is TRBV7-2; D is perhaps TRBD1 (6 bases). The V and J ends lost 1 base and 0 bases respectively, with 10 bases between them. The CDR3 covers 15 residues. The germline V gene encodes CDR1 SGHTA and CDR2 FQGNSA. The CDR3 protein is CASSLEGDSSYEQYF. The CDR3 DNA reads as TGTGCCAGCAGCTTAGAGGGGGATAGCTCCTACGAGCAGTACTTC.

V is TRBV29-1 and J is TRBJ2-5; D ambiguous. This CDR3 spans 16 amino acids. The V end was cut by 0 bases, the J end by 9 bases, with 23 bases between. From germline, CDR1 is SQVTM and CDR2 ANQGSEA. CDR3 sequence: CSVEDPFLRSDQAQYF. The CDR3, as DNA: TGCAGCGTTGAAGACCCCTTCCTAAGATCTGACCAGGCCCAGTACTTC. Variable domain in full (rest from reference TRBV29-1 and TRBJ2-5): SAVISQKPSRDICQRGTSLTIQCQVDSQVTMMFWYRQQPGQSLTLIATANQGSEATYESGFVIDKFPISRPNLTFSTLTVSNMSPEDSSIYLCSVEDPFLRSDQAQYFGPGTRLLVL.

The chain employs TRBV27 and TRBJ2-3; 8 bases agree with TRBD2. The CDR3 is 15 amino acids. Unmatched junction bases numbered 3, after V lost 4 bases and J lost 0 bases. CDR1 and CDR2 (germline): MNHEY, SMNVEV (reference sequence). The CDR3 DNA reads TGTGCCAGCAGTTACAGCGGGAGAAGCACAGATACGCAGTATTTT. Residues: CASSYSGRSTDTQYF.

The chain combines TRBV7-3 with TRBJ2-7; unclear D gene. V was pared by 5 bases and J by 7 bases, with 21 bases between. This CDR3 spans 15 amino acids. Germline CDR1 and CDR2: SGHTA and FQGTGA. The CDR3 protein is CASSPMGLGHQEQYF. The CDR3 DNA follows: TGTGCCAGCAGCCCTATGGGGTTGGGTCATCAAGAGCAGTACTTC.

This sequence joins TRBV30 and TRBJ2-7; 11 nucleotides line up with TRBD1. CDR1 GTSNPN and CDR2 SVGIG come from the germline V gene (reference sequence). V lost 4 bases to trimming and J lost 6 bases; unmatched junction nucleotides: 8. The CDR3 length is 14 residues. DNA of the CDR3: TGTGCCTGGAATCCAGGACAGGGGGCTGGCGAGCAGTACTTC. Protein sequence: CAWNPGQGAGEQYF. Drawing the rest from reference TRBV30 and TRBJ2-7, the complete variable domain is SQTIHQWPATLVQPVGSPLSLECTVEGTSNPNLYWYRQAAGRGLQLLFYSVGIGQISSEVPQNLSASRPQDRQFILSSKKLLLSDSGFYLCAWNPGQGAGEQYFGPGTRLTVT.

This clone was recorded a few times. The chain is built from TRBV27 and TRBJ2-5; TRBD1 might be the D (6 bases). This CDR3 contains 13 residues. The V end lost 5 bases, the J end lost 5 bases, and 12 bases lay between the germline ends. The germline CDR1 and CDR2 sequences are MNHEY and SMNVEV (reference sequence). CDR3: CASSIQGRETQYF. In DNA, the CDR3 is TGTGCCAGCAGTATTCAGGGGCGGGAGACCCAGTACTTC.

The chain carries TRBV7-6 and TRBJ2-1, with 11 positions matching TRBD2. The ends lost 5 bases at V and 5 bases at J; junction bases unmatched: 17. The CDR3 is 19 amino acids. Germline CDR1 is SGHVS and CDR2 is FNYEAQ. The CDR3 region is CASSPAATSGASRNNEQFF. CDR3 in DNA: TGTGCCAGCAGCCCTGCGGCGACTAGCGGGGCCTCGCGCAACAATGAGCAGTTCTTC.

J is TRBJ2-3 and V is TRBV6-1, with D perhaps matching TRBD1 (8 bases). V lost 4 bases, J lost 5 bases, and 19 bases lay in between. Germline V lookup: CDR1 MNHNS, CDR2 SASEGT. CDR3 size: 16 residues. The DNA for the CDR3 is TGTGCCAGCAGTGTCGACAGGGGTAGCGGGTTAGATACGCAGTATTTT. This translates into CASSVDRGSGLDTQYF.

In this sample, this clone turned up once. The chain is built from TRBV28 and TRBJ2-7; TRBD1 matches at 10 bases. The CDR3 is made up of 18 amino acids. Trimming at V came to 4 bases and at J to 3 bases, leaving 15 bases not matched to a gene. CDR1 is MDHEN and CDR2 is SYDVKM in the germline V gene. The CDR3: CASSYWVLGQGGHYEQYF. Here the CDR3 DNA reads TGTGCCAGCAGTTACTGGGTTCTCGGACAGGGGGGCCACTACGAGCAGTACTTC.

The chain links TRBV14 to TRBJ2-7, with TRBD1 matching 9 bases. The CDR3 sequence is 14 residues long. Germline V gives CDR1 SGHDN, CDR2 FVKESK. After removal of 3 bases from V and 3 bases from J, the junction contained 3 bases not matched to a gene. CDR3 loop: CASSQGQGGYEQYF. The CDR3 DNA reads TGTGCCAGCAGCCAGGGACAGGGAGGCTACGAGCAGTACTTC.

This clone was found once. V gene TRBV6-5 combines with J gene TRBJ2-7, with 15 bases matching TRBD2. Trimming removed 6 bases from V and 4 bases from J; junction bases left unmatched: 1. The CDR3 sequence is 14 residues long. Germline assignment: CDR1 MNHEY and CDR2 SVGAGI. CDR3 sequence (DNA): TGTGCCAGCAGCGGGACTAGCGGGAGGTACGAGCAGTACTTC. Residues: CASSGTSGRYEQYF.